The clone carrying this T cell receptor beta chain has just a few counts. Its target is not known. Of the isolated RNA, all was reverse transcribed, and so the sequenced material was expressed TCRB transcripts. Produced via immunoSEQ multiplex PCR; TCRdb's table is partial and in-frame only. This sample carries nearly 350,000 clones, about a tenth of them seen once, and the ten largest clones take approximately 1%. This specimen comes from a study of beta chain features in type 1 diabetes. Whole-study findings and limits: Relative to healthy donors, patients appeared to have naive, central memory and Treg TCRB repertoires that were more similar. Within each of all four CD4+ subsets, Type 1 diabetes patients had TCRB CDR3s that were moderately but significantly shorter.

The V end was cut by 4 bases, the J end by 6 bases, with 13 bases between. The CDR3 extends over 13 amino acids. The germline CDR1 and CDR2 sequences are SGHRS and YFSETQ. This chain joins TRBV5-1 and TRBJ1-2; D perhaps matches TRBD1 (6 bases). This TCR derives from a young man with type 1 diabetes. What was sequenced was central memory CD4+ T cells from blood. This CDR3 is CASSRGAGDGYTF. The CDR3 nucleotides read TGCGCCAGCAGCCGGGGGGCCGGGGATGGCTACACCTTC.